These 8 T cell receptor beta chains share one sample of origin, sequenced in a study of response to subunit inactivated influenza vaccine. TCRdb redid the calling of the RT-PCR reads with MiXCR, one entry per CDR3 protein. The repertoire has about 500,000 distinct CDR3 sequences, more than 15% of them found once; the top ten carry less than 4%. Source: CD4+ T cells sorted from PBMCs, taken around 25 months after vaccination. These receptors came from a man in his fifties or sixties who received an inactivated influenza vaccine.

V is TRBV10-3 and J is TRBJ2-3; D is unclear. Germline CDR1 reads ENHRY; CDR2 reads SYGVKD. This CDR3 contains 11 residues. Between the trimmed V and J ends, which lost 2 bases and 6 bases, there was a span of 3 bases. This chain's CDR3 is CAISERDTQYF. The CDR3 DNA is TGTGCCATCAGTGAGCGGGATACGCAGTATTTT.

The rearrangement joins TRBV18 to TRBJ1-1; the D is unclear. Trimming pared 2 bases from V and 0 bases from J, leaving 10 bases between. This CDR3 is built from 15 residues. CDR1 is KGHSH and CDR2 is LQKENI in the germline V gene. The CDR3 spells CASSPWAEMNTEAFF. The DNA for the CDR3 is TGTGCCAGCTCACCATGGGCAGAGATGAACACTGAAGCTTTCTTT.

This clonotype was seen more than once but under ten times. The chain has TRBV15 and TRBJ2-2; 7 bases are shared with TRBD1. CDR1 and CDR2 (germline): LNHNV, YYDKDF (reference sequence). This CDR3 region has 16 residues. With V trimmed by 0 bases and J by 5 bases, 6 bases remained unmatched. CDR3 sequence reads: CATSRDLGQLTGELFF. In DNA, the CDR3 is TGTGCCACCAGCAGAGATCTGGGACAGTTGACCGGGGAGCTGTTTTTT.

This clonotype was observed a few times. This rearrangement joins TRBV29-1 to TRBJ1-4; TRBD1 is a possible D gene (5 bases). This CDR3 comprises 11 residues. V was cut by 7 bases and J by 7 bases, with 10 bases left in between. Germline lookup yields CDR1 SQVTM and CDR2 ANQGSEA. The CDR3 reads CSAGGVEKLFF. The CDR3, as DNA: TGCAGCGCTGGGGGGGTTGAAAAACTGTTTTTT. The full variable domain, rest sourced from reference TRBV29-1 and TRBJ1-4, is SAVISQKPSRDICQRGTSLTIQCQVDSQVTMMFWYRQQPGQSLTLIATANQGSEATYESGFVIDKFPISRPNLTFSTLTVSNMSPEDSSIYLCSAGGVEKLFFGSGTQLSVL.

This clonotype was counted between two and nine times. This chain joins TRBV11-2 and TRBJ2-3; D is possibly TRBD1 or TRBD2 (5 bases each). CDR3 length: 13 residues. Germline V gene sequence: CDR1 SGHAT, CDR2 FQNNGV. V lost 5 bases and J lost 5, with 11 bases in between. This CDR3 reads CASSRGALDTQYF. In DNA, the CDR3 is TGTGCCAGCAGCCGGGGCGCTCTAGATACGCAGTATTTT.

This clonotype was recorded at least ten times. The CDR3 here is CASSLGGAGSPLHF. CDR3 bases: TGTGCCAGCAGCTTGGGAGGGGCTGGGTCACCCCTCCACTTT. The chain links TRBV7-3 to TRBJ1-6, with D possibly TRBD1 on 5 matching bases. Germline CDR1 and CDR2: SGHTA and FQGTGA. V shed 3 bases and J shed 10 bases, with 13 bases lying between them. There are 14 residues in the CDR3.

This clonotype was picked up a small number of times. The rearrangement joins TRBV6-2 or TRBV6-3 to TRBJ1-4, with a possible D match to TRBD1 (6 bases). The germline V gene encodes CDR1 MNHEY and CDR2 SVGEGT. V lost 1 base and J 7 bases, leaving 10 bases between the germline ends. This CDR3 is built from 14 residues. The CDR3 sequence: CASSYFGGSEKLFF. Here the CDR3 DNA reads TGTGCCAGCAGTTACTTCGGGGGCTCTGAAAAACTGTTTTTT.

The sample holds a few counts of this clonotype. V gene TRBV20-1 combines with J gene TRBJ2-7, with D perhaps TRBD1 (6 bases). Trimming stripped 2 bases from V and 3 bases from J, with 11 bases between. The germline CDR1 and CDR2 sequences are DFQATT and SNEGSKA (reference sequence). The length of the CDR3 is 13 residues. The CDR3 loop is CSARPVQGYEQYF. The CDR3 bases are TGCAGTGCTAGACCGGTACAGGGCTACGAGCAGTACTTC.